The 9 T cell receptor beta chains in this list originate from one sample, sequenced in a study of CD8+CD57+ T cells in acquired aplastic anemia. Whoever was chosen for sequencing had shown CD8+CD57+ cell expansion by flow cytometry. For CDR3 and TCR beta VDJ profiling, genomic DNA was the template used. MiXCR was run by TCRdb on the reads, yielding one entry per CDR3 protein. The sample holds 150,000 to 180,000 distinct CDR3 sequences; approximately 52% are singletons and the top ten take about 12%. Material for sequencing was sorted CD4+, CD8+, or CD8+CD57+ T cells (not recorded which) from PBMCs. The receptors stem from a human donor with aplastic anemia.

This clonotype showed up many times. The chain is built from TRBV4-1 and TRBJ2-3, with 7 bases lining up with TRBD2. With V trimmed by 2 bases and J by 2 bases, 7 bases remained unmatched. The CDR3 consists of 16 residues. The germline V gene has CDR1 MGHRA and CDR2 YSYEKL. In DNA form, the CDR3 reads TGCGCCAGCAGCCAACGGGCTAGCGGTTCCACAGATACGCAGTATTTT. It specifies CASSQRASGSTDTQYF.

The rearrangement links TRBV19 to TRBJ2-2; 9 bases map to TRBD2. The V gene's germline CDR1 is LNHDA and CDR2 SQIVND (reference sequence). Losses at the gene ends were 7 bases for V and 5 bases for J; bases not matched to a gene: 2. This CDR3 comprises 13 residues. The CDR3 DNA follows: TGTGCCAGTAACCTAGCGGGAACCGGGGAGCTGTTTTTT. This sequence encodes CASNLAGTGELFF. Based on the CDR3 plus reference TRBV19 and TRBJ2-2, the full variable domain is DGGITQSPKYLFRKEGQNVTLSCEQNLNHDAMYWYRQDPGQGLRLIYYSQIVNDFQKGDIAEGYSVSREKKESFPLTVTSAQKNPTAFYLCASNLAGTGELFFGEGSRLTVL.

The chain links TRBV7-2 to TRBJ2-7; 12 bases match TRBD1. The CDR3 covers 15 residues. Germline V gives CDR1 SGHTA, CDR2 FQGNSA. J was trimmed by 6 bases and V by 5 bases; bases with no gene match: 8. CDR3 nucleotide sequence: TGTGCCAGCAGCCAAACCGGGACAGGGGGCGCCGAGCAGTACTTC. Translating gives CASSQTGTGGAEQYF.

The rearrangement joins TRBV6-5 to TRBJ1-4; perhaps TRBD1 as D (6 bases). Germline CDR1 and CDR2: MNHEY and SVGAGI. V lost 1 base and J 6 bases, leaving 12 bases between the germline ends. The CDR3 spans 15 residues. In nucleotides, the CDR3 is TGTGCCAGCAGTTACTTTACAGGGTATGATGAAAAACTGTTTTTT. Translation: CASSYFTGYDEKLFF.

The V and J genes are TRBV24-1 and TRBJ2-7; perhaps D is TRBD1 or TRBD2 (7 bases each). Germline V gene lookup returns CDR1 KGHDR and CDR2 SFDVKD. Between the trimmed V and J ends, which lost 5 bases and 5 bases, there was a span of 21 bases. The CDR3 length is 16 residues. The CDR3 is CATSGLGRDSGHEQYF. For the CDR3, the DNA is TGTGCCACCAGTGGCTTGGGGAGGGACAGTGGACACGAGCAGTACTTC.

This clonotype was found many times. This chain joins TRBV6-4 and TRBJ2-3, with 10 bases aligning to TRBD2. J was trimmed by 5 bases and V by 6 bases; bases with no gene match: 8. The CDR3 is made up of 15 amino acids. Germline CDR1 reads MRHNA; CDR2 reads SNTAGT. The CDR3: CASSRTSGEGDTQYF. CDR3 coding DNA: TGTGCCAGCAGCCGTACTAGCGGGGAGGGAGATACGCAGTATTTT.

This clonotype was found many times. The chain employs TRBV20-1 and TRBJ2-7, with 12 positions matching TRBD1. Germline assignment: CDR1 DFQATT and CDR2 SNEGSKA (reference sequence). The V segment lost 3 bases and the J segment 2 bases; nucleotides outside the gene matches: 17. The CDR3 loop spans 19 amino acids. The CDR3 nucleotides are TGCAGTGCTAGCACCGCAGTTTGGGACAGGGGGCGCAAAGCCTACGAGCAGTACTTC. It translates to CSASTAVWDRGRKAYEQYF.

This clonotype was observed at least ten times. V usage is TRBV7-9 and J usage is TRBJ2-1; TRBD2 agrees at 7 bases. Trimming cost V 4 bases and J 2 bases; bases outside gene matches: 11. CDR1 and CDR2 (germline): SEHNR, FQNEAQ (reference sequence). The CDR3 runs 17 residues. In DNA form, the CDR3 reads TGTGCCAGCAGCTCCCCTGGGCCGGGGGGAACCTACAATGAGCAGTTCTTC. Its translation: CASSSPGPGGTYNEQFF.

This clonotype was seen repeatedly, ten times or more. CDR3 DNA sequence: TGTGCCACCAGTGATTTGAGACAGGGAATCGGGGAGCTGTTTTTT. It yields the protein CATSDLRQGIGELFF. The J gene is TRBJ2-2, the V gene TRBV24-1; the match to TRBD1 covers 7 bases. The CDR3 has 15 residues. With 0 bases clipped from V and 7 bases from J, the junction kept 4 bases outside the gene matches. Germline CDR1 KGHDR, CDR2 SFDVKD.